The 8 T cell receptor beta chains below were found in one sample sequenced in a study of T cell responses to AZD1222 COVID-19 vaccine. Sequenced by immunoSEQ multiplex PCR; TCRdb stores in-frame clones only, minus some. The sample has roughly 65,000 clones, over 60% seen once. This material consisted of peripheral blood, taken on day 0 of AZD1222 vaccination. These receptors were obtained from an adult in good health.

The chain links TRBV7-6 to TRBJ1-2; D is undetermined. Trimming pared 1 base from V and 7 bases from J, leaving 19 bases between. This CDR3 is built from 16 residues. The germline CDR1 and CDR2 sequences are SGHVS and FNYEAQ. DNA for the CDR3: TGTGCCAGCAGCTTAGGCGGCAGCCGGGTCTTCCGTGGCTACACCTTC. Translation: CASSLGGSRVFRGYTF.

The V gene is TRBV28, the J gene TRBJ1-2; possibly TRBD1 for D (5 bases). Germline V CDR1 and CDR2: MDHEN, SYDVKM. This CDR3 is 14 amino acids long. Trimming stripped 1 base from V and 3 bases from J, with 9 bases between. The CDR3 loop reads CASSLYRSDYGYTF. CDR3 bases: TGTGCCAGCAGTTTATACAGGTCGGACTATGGCTACACCTTC.

This sequence joins TRBV21-1 and TRBJ2-1. TRBV21-1 is deemed a pseudogene. The CDR3 contains 17 residues. The CDR3: CASSTLLAAVNRSEQFF. The CDR3 DNA reads TGTGCCAGCAGCACCCTTCTCGCAGCCGTCAATCGTAGTGAGCAGTTCTTC.

This clone was counted at least ten times. The chain links TRBV11-3 to TRBJ2-7; D call uncertain. Germline lookup yields CDR1 SGHNT and CDR2 YENEEA. Trimming shortened V by 3 bases and J by 3 bases, and 9 bases separated the two germline ends. CDR3 size: 13 residues. The CDR3 reads CASSFRDGYEQYF. DNA for the CDR3: TGTGCCAGCAGCTTTCGTGACGGCTACGAGCAGTACTTC.

The J gene is TRBJ1-5, the V gene TRBV23-1, with D unclear. TRBV23-1 is an open reading frame, and its role is uncertain. The CDR3 runs to 12 residues. V shed 7 bases and J shed 2 bases, with 6 bases lying between them. The CDR3 loop reads CASMLRNQPQHF. The DNA for the CDR3 is TGCGCCAGCATGCTGCGCAATCAGCCCCAGCATTTT.

The chain is built from TRBV13 and TRBJ2-7; D unresolved. This CDR3 contains 11 residues. Per germline, CDR1 PRHDT and CDR2 FYEKMQ (reference sequence). The V and J ends lost 5 bases and 1 base respectively, with 3 bases between them. The CDR3 DNA reads as TGTGCCAGCAGCGAGTCCTACGAGCAGTACTTC. Translated: CASSESYEQYF.

V is TRBV7-6 and J is TRBJ2-7; D may be TRBD1 or TRBD2 (5 bases each). Germline V gene lookup returns CDR1 SGHVS and CDR2 FNYEAQ. CDR3 length: 16 residues. V lost 2 bases and J 0 bases, leaving 14 bases between the germline ends. CDR3 region: CASSLLAWGSSYEQYF. The CDR3 DNA reads TGTGCCAGCAGCTTATTAGCTTGGGGGAGCTCCTACGAGCAGTACTTC.

This clone was counted a single time. The J gene is TRBJ2-2, the V gene TRBV5-6; D perhaps matches TRBD1 (6 bases). The length of the CDR3 is 17 residues. CDR1 and CDR2 from the germline V gene are SGHDT and YYEEEE. Trimming shortened V by 3 bases and J by 3 bases, and 18 bases separated the two germline ends. CDR3 residues: CASSSADRRADTGELFF. The CDR3 nucleotides read TGTGCCAGCAGCTCAGCCGACAGGAGAGCTGACACCGGGGAGCTGTTTTTT.